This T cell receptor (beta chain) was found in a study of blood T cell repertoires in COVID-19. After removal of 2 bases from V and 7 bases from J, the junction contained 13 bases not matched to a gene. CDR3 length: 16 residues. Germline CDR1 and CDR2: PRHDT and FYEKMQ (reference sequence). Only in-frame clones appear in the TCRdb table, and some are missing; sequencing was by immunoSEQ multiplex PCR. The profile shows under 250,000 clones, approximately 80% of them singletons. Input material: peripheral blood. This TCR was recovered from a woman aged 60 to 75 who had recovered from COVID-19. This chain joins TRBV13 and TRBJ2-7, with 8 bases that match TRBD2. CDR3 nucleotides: TGTGCCAGCAGCTTATTTCTGCGGGGGGCCATGTGGGAGCAGTACTTC. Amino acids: CASSLFLRGAMWEQYF. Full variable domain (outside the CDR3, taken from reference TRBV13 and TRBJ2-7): AAGVIQSPRHLIKEKRETATLKCYPIPRHDTVYWYQQGPGQDPQFLISFYEKMQSDKGSIPDRFSAQQFSDYHSELNMSSLELGDSALYFCASSLFLRGAMWEQYFGPGTRLTVT.